Below, one T cell receptor beta chain is given with its context. No cognate antigen has been identified for it. No much larger clonotype is one base removed from it; base qualities were not supplied. This record comes from a study of Ad26.COV2.S vaccination and SARS-CoV-2 variants (dated by TCRdb to about 2021). Looking at the study overall: Donors in the vaccine arm were drawn from COV1001, a multicentre, randomized, double-blind, placebo-controlled phase I-IIa trial testing Ad26.COV2.S in healthy adults. Dosing of Ad26.COV2.S was intramuscular, at either 5x10^10 or 1x10^11 viral particles, delivered as one shot or as two shots spaced 56 days apart. Throughout the experiments and outcome assessment, investigators stayed blinded to trial group allocation. Sequencing of the TCRbeta repertoire served to evaluate the specificity and breadth of SARS-CoV-2-reactive T cell receptors following Ad26.COV2.S vaccination. Trial participants were randomized into five groups of five: low-dose or high-dose Ad26.COV2.S given once or twice, or placebo on both occasions. The TCR-sequenced set comprised about 32 samples: roughly 19 Ad26.COV2.S vaccine recipients, 5 placebo recipients and 8 SARS-CoV-2 convalescent individuals. General conclusions and limits of the study: Higher spike-specific TCR breadth was observed in Ad26.COV2.S recipients than in placebo recipients (P = 0.0014). After vaccination, spike-specific CD8+ and CD4+ T cell responses were reported to show substantial breadth. Comparing responses between vaccine doses or regimens was not something the study was powered to do. Vaccine and placebo recipients had similar non-spike TCR breadth, a finding consistent with the vaccine containing only spike. According to the authors, total T cell responses may have been underestimated by the TCR breadth and depth analyses.

V gives up 5 bases and J gives up 9 bases, and the segment between their germline ends measures 8 bases. Taken from cysteine to phenylalanine, the CDR3 has 12 residues. Only the CDR3 part of the read is kept: 36 bases, read in frame from the first base. The germline V gene (reference sequence) gives CDR1 as MNHEY and CDR2 as SMNVEV. This specimen's treatment or condition label, per the study, means: some 19 received Ad26.COV2.S at low or high dose, single or two shots; about 5 received placebo; per-sample allocation not given. Repertoires of vaccine and placebo recipients were sequenced from samples collected on day 63 after the first injection. Cohort 1b enrolled about 25 adults aged 18-55 years at a single site in Boston, USA, between 29 July and 7 August 2020. Ad26.COV2.S consisted of a replication-incompetent adenovirus type 26 vector by which a prefusion-stabilized SARS-CoV-2 spike protein from the original Wuhan strain was expressed.

The immunoSEQ Assay was the method used to sequence TCRbeta CDR3 regions. After extraction, genomic DNA underwent amplification by bias-controlled multiplex PCR, followed by high-throughput sequencing. The authors processed their data as follows. Collapsing and filtering of sequences were performed to quantify the absolute abundance of each unique TCRbeta CDR3 region. Usable DNA was measured by amplifying reference genes present in all nucleated cells, and TCRbeta template counts were normalized to that usable DNA to estimate T cell fraction. Repertoire TCRs were annotated as SARS-CoV-2-specific when V gene, CDR3 amino acid sequence and J gene were exactly matched to a known reactive TCR set. The reference SARS-CoV-2 TCR set was derived from MIRA and filtered for enrichment in COVID-19-positive ImmuneCODE repertoires, a step that removed public or cross-reactive TCRs. Using the MIRA antigens, annotated TCRs were further analysed by specific ORF or by position within an ORF. Breadth was defined as annotated unique rearrangements over total unique productive rearrangements; depth was the summed frequency of those rearrangements. Two-sided Wilcoxon rank-sum tests were applied when comparing TCR breadth between groups. The clones in this table, taken by TCRdb from immuneACCESS, are in-frame only. Not every clone is retained; where verified, under half of the shortfall comes from an unresolved V gene, and the cause of the rest is unknown. The DNA was the basis for D and trimming; V, J and clone size are from that table. The sample table holds 440,000 or so clones, of which roughly nine tenths were seen once. In total, the top ten clones hold more than 1.5% of the sample.

This specimen consisted of peripheral blood, obtained in a trial of Ad26.COV2.S vaccine versus placebo. This chain joins TRBV27 to TRBJ1-6; no D gene can be assigned with confidence. This TCR was sampled from a person aged 18-65 years who received the Ad26.COV2.S COVID-19 vaccine or a placebo. The DNA sequence follows: TGTGCCAGCAGTATAAGTGGTTCACCCCTCCACTTT. It translates as CASSISGSPLHF.